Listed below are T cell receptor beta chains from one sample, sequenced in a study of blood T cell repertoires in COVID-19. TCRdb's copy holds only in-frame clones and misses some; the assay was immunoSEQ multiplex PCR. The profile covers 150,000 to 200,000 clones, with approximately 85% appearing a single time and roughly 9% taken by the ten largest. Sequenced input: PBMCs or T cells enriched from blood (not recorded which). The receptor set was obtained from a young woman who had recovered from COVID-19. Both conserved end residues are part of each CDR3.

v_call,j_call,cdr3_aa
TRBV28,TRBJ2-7,CASSLRDRGRHGLAGAGYEQYF
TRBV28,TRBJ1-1,CASSPTGTEAFF
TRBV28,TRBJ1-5,CASSFDEARNQPQHF
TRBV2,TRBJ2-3,CASSRDRTSTDTQYF
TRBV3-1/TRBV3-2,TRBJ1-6,CASSHGQYQSSYNSPLHF
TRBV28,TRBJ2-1,CASSSPSGRPPNEQFF
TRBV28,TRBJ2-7,CASISRDSTYEQYF
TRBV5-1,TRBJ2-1,CASANSGVSSYNEQFF
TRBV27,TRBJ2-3,CASSWSFSIEDTQYF
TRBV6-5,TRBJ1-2,CASREDRGREGYTF
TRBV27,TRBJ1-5,CASSLGPNQPQHF
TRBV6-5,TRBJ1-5,CASRTGNQPQHF
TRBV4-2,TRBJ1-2,CASSQVDSRSNYGYTF
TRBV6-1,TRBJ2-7,CASSEASGTYEQYF
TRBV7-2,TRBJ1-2,CASSLTAGTGRDGYTF
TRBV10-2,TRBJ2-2,CASREQGRDTGELFF
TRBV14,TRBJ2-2,CASSRVPGQGPSGELFF
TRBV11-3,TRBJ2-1,CASSLGGLADNEQFF
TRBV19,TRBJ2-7,CASTGTSYEQYF
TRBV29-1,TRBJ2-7,CSVQTPGGSSYEQYF
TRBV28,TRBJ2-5,CASSPATVLMETQYF
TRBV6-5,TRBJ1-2,CASSVQGADGYTF
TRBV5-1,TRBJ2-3,CASSLFKQGSDTQYF
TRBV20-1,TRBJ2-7,CSAQNYEQYF
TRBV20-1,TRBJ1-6,CSASDSAGGYLRNNSPLHF
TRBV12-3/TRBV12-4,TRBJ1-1,CASSFKGAPEAFF
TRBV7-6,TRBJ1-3,CASSLEGQDGNTIYF
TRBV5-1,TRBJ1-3,CASRNTGSGNTIYF
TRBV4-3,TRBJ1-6,CASSQDRRGGNSPLHF
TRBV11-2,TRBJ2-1,CASSQISSSYNEQFF
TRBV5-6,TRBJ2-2,CASSFGTGYAGELFF
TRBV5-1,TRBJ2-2,CASSPMPRTNTGELFF
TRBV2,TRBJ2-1,CASMAEHHNEQFF
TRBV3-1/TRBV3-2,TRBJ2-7,CASSPGTTSSYEQYF
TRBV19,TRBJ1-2,CASSIQQGFYGYTF
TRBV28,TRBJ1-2,CASVIREGGFYTF
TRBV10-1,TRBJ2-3,CASSEPGLAGGDTQYF
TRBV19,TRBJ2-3,CASSIRWSGGTDTQYF
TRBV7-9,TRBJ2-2,CASSPIPGGTNTGELFF
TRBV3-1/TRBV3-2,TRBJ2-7,CASSQDRRAGTPLF
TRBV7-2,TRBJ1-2,CASSVLQGTPNGYTF
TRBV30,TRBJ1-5,CAWGGTGGEPQHF